These 5 T cell receptor beta chains were all obtained from the same sample, sequenced in a study of shared clonotypes between healthy human individuals (dated by TCRdb to the early 2020s). The receptor library was made with the immunoSEQ multiplex PCR assay. The clones in this table, taken by TCRdb from immuneACCESS, are in-frame only. Not every clone is retained; where verified, under half of the shortfall comes from an unresolved V gene, and the cause of the rest is unknown. Here the sample has fewer than 850,000 clones; less than 80% occur a single time. 1.8% of the sample belongs to the ten largest clones. Specimen: memory CD4+ T cells sorted from blood. Interpreted using the paper, the cell subset or site label stands for: CD45RA-negative fraction. Receptors originate from a young woman in good health.

The CDR3 DNA reads as TGTGCCAGTAGGGCCCGCGGGGGAGATGGGCCAGATACGCAGTATTTT. Encoded protein: CASRARGGDGPDTQYF. The chain has TRBV19 and TRBJ2-3; 7 bases match TRBD2. The germline gives CDR1 LNHDA, CDR2 SQIVND (reference sequence). This CDR3 has 16 amino acids. The V segment lost 6 bases and the J segment 4 bases; nucleotides outside the gene matches: 13.

V and J are TRBV2 and TRBJ1-2; 7 positions match TRBD1. CDR3 length equals 13 residues. The germline V gene encodes CDR1 SNHLY and CDR2 FYNNEI. V dropped 3 bases and J dropped 4; count of bases not matched to a gene: 2. CDR3 sequence: CASSEGQFYGYTF. Written as DNA, the CDR3 is TGTGCCAGCAGTGAGGGACAGTTCTATGGCTACACCTTC.

This chain connects TRBV2 to TRBJ2-1; D is possibly TRBD1 (6 bases). Trimming removed 6 bases at V and 3 bases at J, with 12 bases between. The CDR3 covers 14 residues. Looked up from germline, CDR1 is SNHLY and CDR2 is FYNNEI. The CDR3 sequence is CASRKTGVYNEQFF. The CDR3 DNA reads as TGTGCCAGCAGGAAGACAGGAGTCTACAATGAGCAGTTCTTC.

The table lists this clone with a few counts. J is TRBJ2-1 and V is TRBV28; tentatively, D is TRBD2 (6 bases). The CDR3 is 17 amino acids. Germline V gene sequence: CDR1 MDHEN, CDR2 SYDVKM. Trimming took 5 bases from V and 5 from J, leaving 22 bases between them. CDR3 residues: CASSPQPKERVHNEQFF. The DNA of the CDR3 is TGTGCCAGCAGTCCCCAACCTAAAGAGCGGGTTCACAATGAGCAGTTCTTC.

J is TRBJ2-6 and V is TRBV10-2; weak D call: TRBD1 (6 bases). Germline-derived CDR1 and CDR2 are WSHSY and SAAADI. The CDR3 is 14 amino acids. Trimming shortened V by 6 bases and J by 0 bases, and 6 bases separated the two germline ends. CDR3 coding DNA: TGCGCCAGCAGGGACAGCTCTGGGGCCAACGTCCTGACTTTC. It encodes CASRDSSGANVLTF.